The 28 T cell receptor beta chains listed next were all sequenced from one sample in a study of PD-1 blockade in classical Hodgkin lymphoma. Time point denoted: cycle 4 day 1 (C4D1), after 5 to 7 weeks of nivolumab. Patients all relapsed after autologous stem cell transplantation, and there was variation in brentuximab vedotin exposure. Generated by immunoSEQ multiplex PCR, the TCRdb table keeps only in-frame clones and is missing some. The table has around 53,000 clones, about 75% seen once. The source was peripheral blood mononuclear cells (PBMCs), collected before the fourth cycle of nivolumab. Receptors originate from a human donor with classical Hodgkin lymphoma.

The chain combines TRBV7-3 with TRBJ2-5, with 12 bases that match TRBD2. The junction had 18 bases not matched to a gene; V was cut back by 4 bases and J by 0 bases. Germline CDR1 reads SGHTA; CDR2 reads FQGTGA. This CDR3 has 21 amino acids. Written as DNA, the CDR3 is TGTGCCAGCAGCTCCCGGGCACTAGCGGGAGGAACCTTATTGTACCAAGAGACCCAGTACTTC. Translated, it gives CASSSRALAGGTLLYQETQYF.

This rearrangement joins TRBV5-1 to TRBJ2-1; D is undetermined. With 5 bases removed from V and 0 bases from J, the gap between germline ends came to 9 bases. The germline gives CDR1 SGHRS, CDR2 YFSETQ. The CDR3 sequence is 14 residues long. CDR3 bases: TGCGCCAGCAGTTTCGGAAACTCCTACAATGAGCAGTTCTTC. It is translated as CASSFGNSYNEQFF.

The V and J genes are TRBV7-9 and TRBJ1-3; the D is unclear. The V gene's germline CDR1 is SEHNR and CDR2 FQNEAQ (reference sequence). CDR3 size: 12 residues. Trimming stripped 7 bases from V and 0 bases from J, with 4 bases between. CDR3 nucleotide sequence: TGTGCCAGCACCTTCTCTGGAAACACCATATATTTT. It yields the protein CASTFSGNTIYF.

The gene calls are TRBV7-6 and TRBJ2-4; 7 nucleotides align to TRBD1. The CDR3 contains 16 residues. V lost 4 bases, J lost 0 bases, and 6 bases stayed unmatched. Germline V gene sequence: CDR1 SGHVS, CDR2 FNYEAQ. The CDR3 coding sequence is TGTGCCAGCAGCTCAGAGACAGGGTTAGCCAAAAACATTCAGTACTTC. Residues: CASSSETGLAKNIQYF.

The J gene is TRBJ2-7, the V gene TRBV6-5; D not certain. The CDR3 is 13 amino acids. Deletions cut 6 bases from V and 0 bases from J, with 9 bases between. From germline, CDR1 is MNHEY and CDR2 SVGAGI. The CDR3 here is CASRSWSSYEQYF. For the CDR3, the DNA is TGTGCCAGCAGATCCTGGAGCTCCTACGAGCAGTACTTC.

This clone was counted a few times. This rearrangement joins TRBV11-3 to TRBJ1-1; D might be TRBD1 (6 bases). CDR3 length: 11 amino acids. Deletions cut 7 bases from V and 7 bases from J, with 10 bases between. From germline, CDR1 is SGHNT and CDR2 YENEEA. The CDR3 nucleotides read TGTGCCAGCATCGGGGGCCGTGAAGCTTTCTTT. It specifies CASIGGREAFF.

The chain has TRBV21-1 and TRBJ2-1; the table's D call, TRBD2, has no DNA check behind it. TRBV21-1 is labeled a pseudogene. This CDR3 has 16 residues. CDR3 sequence (DNA): TGTGCCAGCAGCAAAGCGTCTAGCGGGAGGGTCAATGAGCAGTTCTTC. Amino acid sequence: CASSKASSGRVNEQFF.

This clone was recorded only once. The rearrangement links TRBV28 to TRBJ2-1; 8 bases match TRBD2. The junction had 6 bases not matched to a gene; V was cut back by 2 bases and J by 6 bases. This CDR3 region has 15 residues. From germline, CDR1 is MDHEN and CDR2 SYDVKM. CDR3 protein: CASSLTAGERNEQFF. DNA for the CDR3: TGTGCCAGCAGTTTAACAGCGGGAGAGCGCAATGAGCAGTTCTTC.

The CDR3 region has the DNA TGTGCCAGCAGTACCAGACAGGGGCGTCGTAATGAGCAGTTCTTC. Protein product: CASSTRQGRRNEQFF. V gene TRBV6-4 combines with J gene TRBJ2-1; TRBD1 matches 8 bases. Losses at the gene ends were 5 bases for V and 7 bases for J; bases not matched to a gene: 10. This CDR3 is 15 amino acids long. The germline V gene has CDR1 MRHNA and CDR2 SNTAGT.

In its sample, this clone was seen a few times. The gene calls are TRBV9 and TRBJ1-2; D is perhaps TRBD1 (6 bases). The CDR3 covers 17 residues. Germline CDR1 reads SGDLS; CDR2 reads YYNGEE. V was trimmed by 3 bases and J by 4 bases, leaving 22 bases between them. CDR3 sequence reads: CASSAFSGTHSFYGYTF. The DNA of the CDR3 is TGTGCCAGCAGCGCGTTCTCCGGGACACATTCTTTCTATGGCTACACCTTC.

A word on this clone: Other DNA sequences in the same sample also yield this CDR3. V gene TRBV9 combines with J gene TRBJ2-5; TRBD2 matches 9 bases. Per the germline V gene, CDR1 is SGDLS and CDR2 is YYNGEE. The CDR3 runs to 15 residues. V lost 4 bases and J lost 4; bases outside the gene matches: 8. DNA for the CDR3: TGTGCCAGCAGCCCTGGAGGAGCGGGAGGAGAGACCCAGTACTTC. It encodes CASSPGGAGGETQYF.

The chain uses TRBV4-3 and TRBJ2-4, with TRBD1 matching over 7 bases. CDR1 and CDR2 (germline): LGHNA, YSLEER. The CDR3 is 17 amino acids. V gave up 0 bases and J gave up 3 bases; unmatched junction bases: 8. CDR3 nucleotides: TGCGCCAGCAGCCAAGATTTCGGACAGGTGGTCAAAAACATTCAGTACTTC. Its protein product is CASSQDFGQVVKNIQYF.

This chain connects TRBV27 to TRBJ1-1; D uncertain. The CDR3 spans 15 residues. V was clipped by 4 bases and J by 5 bases, with 17 bases between them. The V gene's germline CDR1 is MNHEY and CDR2 SMNVEV (reference sequence). The CDR3 DNA reads as TGTGCCAGCAGTTGGGCTCGGACGGAGGGAACTGAAGCTTTCTTT. This gives the protein CASSWARTEGTEAFF.

The chain links TRBV19 to TRBJ1-5; unclear D gene. Germline CDR1 and CDR2: LNHDA and SQIVND (reference sequence). CDR3 length equals 14 residues. Trimming stripped 0 bases from V and 9 bases from J, with 12 bases between. CDR3 in amino acids: CASSIDRRGRPQHF. CDR3 nucleotides: TGTGCCAGTAGTATAGACCGCCGAGGACGGCCCCAGCATTTT.

The chain uses TRBV7-9 and TRBJ2-5; 8 bases align to TRBD1. The CDR3 has 14 residues. Germline assignment: CDR1 SEHNR and CDR2 FQNEAQ (reference sequence). After removal of 5 bases from V and 6 bases from J, the junction contained 8 bases not matched to a gene. The CDR3 loop reads CASSLWTGWKTQYF. For the CDR3, the DNA is TGTGCCAGCAGCCTCTGGACAGGGTGGAAGACCCAGTACTTC. Full variable domain (remainder filled in from reference TRBV7-9 and TRBJ2-5): DTGVSQNPRHKITKRGQNVTFRCDPISEHNRLYWYRQTLGQGPEFLTYFQNEAQLEKSRLLSDRFSAERPKGSFSTLEIQRTEQGDSAMYLCASSLWTGWKTQYFGPGTRLLVL.

The chain combines TRBV10-1 with TRBJ2-7; TRBD2 matches 7 bases. Germline V lookup: CDR1 WNHNN, CDR2 SYGVQD (reference sequence). The CDR3 runs to 15 residues. The V segment lost 2 bases and the J segment 1 base; nucleotides outside the gene matches: 5. Here the CDR3 reads CASSEGVSGSYEQYF. The DNA of the CDR3 is TGCGCCAGCAGTGAGGGTGTTAGCGGGTCCTACGAGCAGTACTTC.

The chain recombines TRBV5-4 with TRBJ2-1; either TRBD1 or TRBD2 may supply D (5 bases each). Germline CDR1 is SGHNT and CDR2 is YYREEE (reference sequence). This CDR3 has 17 residues. Trimming took off 4 bases at V and 0 bases at J, with 17 bases between the two ends. The CDR3: CASSKASGTPSYNEQFF. The CDR3 region has the DNA TGTGCCAGCAGCAAAGCCTCCGGGACGCCCTCCTACAATGAGCAGTTCTTC. Variable domain in full (rest from reference TRBV5-4 and TRBJ2-1): ETGVTQSPTHLIKTRGQQVTLRCSSQSGHNTVSWYQQALGQGPQFIFQYYREEENGRGNFPPRFSGLQFPNYSSELNVNALELDDSALYLCASSKASGTPSYNEQFFGPGTRLTVL.

This chain connects TRBV28 to TRBJ1-2; D remains ambiguous. V lost 8 bases, J lost 4 bases, and 14 bases lay in between. Germline V gene sequence: CDR1 MDHEN, CDR2 SYDVKM. The CDR3 totals 13 residues. The CDR3 loop reads CASLQIWGYGYTF. The CDR3 DNA reads as TGTGCCAGCTTACAGATCTGGGGCTATGGCTACACCTTC.

The rearrangement links TRBV15 to TRBJ2-5; 9 bases line up with TRBD1. CDR3 size: 17 residues. The germline V gene has CDR1 LNHNV and CDR2 YYDKDF (reference sequence). The J segment lost 2 bases and the V segment lost 1 base, leaving 8 bases of the junction unmatched. The CDR3 nucleotides are TGTGCCACCAGCAGAGGAAACTCCGGGACAGGGCAAGAGACCCAGTACTTC. Translating gives CATSRGNSGTGQETQYF.

The J gene is TRBJ2-5, the V gene TRBV29-1; 10 bases are a match to TRBD2. Germline V gene lookup returns CDR1 SQVTM and CDR2 ANQGSEA. The CDR3 runs to 13 residues. V lost 4 bases, J lost 2 bases, and 1 base stayed unmatched. CDR3 loop: CSVGTSGQETQYF. The CDR3 nucleotides read TGCAGCGTTGGGACTAGCGGACAAGAGACCCAGTACTTC.

With respect to this clone: Distinct nucleotide sequences in the sample also encode this CDR3. The chain couples TRBV4-3 to TRBJ2-2; 11 nucleotides agree with TRBD2. The germline gives CDR1 LGHNA, CDR2 YSLEER. V lost 0 bases and J lost 4; bases outside the gene matches: 4. CDR3 length: 17 residues. This CDR3 is CASSQELAGVGTGELFF. The CDR3 region has the DNA TGCGCCAGCAGCCAAGAACTAGCGGGAGTAGGCACCGGGGAGCTGTTTTTT.

This chain links TRBV7-9 with TRBJ2-7, with 13 bases identical to TRBD2. CDR3 size: 17 residues. Germline V gives CDR1 SEHNR, CDR2 FQNEAQ (reference sequence). With V trimmed by 4 bases and J by 5 bases, 11 bases remained unmatched. The CDR3 DNA reads as TGTGCCAGCAGCTCCGGAGGCTCGGGACTAGCGGGACACGAGCAGTACTTC. It translates to CASSSGGSGLAGHEQYF.

CDR3 DNA: TGTGCCAGCAGCCCCGGGGGACAGGGGGCAGGTTATCTCGGCTACACCTTC. This gives the protein CASSPGGQGAGYLGYTF. The chain has TRBV11-2 and TRBJ1-2, with 12 nucleotides matching TRBD1. The length of the CDR3 is 17 residues. Germline V lookup: CDR1 SGHAT, CDR2 FQNNGV. The junction had 15 bases not matched to a gene; V was cut back by 5 bases and J by 8 bases.

This clone was counted between two and nine times. This chain uses TRBV2 with TRBJ1-1, with D perhaps TRBD1 (5 bases). The V end lost 2 bases, the J end lost 10 bases, and 14 bases lay between the germline ends. The CDR3 sequence is 13 residues long. Germline-derived CDR1 and CDR2 are SNHLY and FYNNEI. This CDR3 reads CASSELGDPSAFF. The CDR3 DNA reads as TGTGCCAGCAGTGAATTGGGGGACCCCTCAGCTTTCTTT.

A single count supports this clone. CDR3 coding DNA: TGTGCCAGCAGCTCCACCACAGGGGGCGATCAGCCCCAGCATTTT. It codes for CASSSTTGGDQPQHF. The chain couples TRBV7-2 to TRBJ1-5; 9 bases line up with TRBD1. The J segment lost 5 bases and the V segment lost 4 bases, leaving 6 bases of the junction unmatched. The germline gives CDR1 SGHTA, CDR2 FQGNSA. The CDR3 contains 15 residues.

This chain uses TRBV5-4 with TRBJ2-1; 8 bases agree with TRBD2. Per germline, CDR1 SGHNT and CDR2 YYREEE (reference sequence). The V gene end was trimmed by 4 bases and the J gene end by 6 bases; junction bases not matched to a gene: 3. CDR3 size: 13 residues. CDR3 in amino acids: CASSPGLANEQFF. CDR3 sequence (DNA): TGTGCCAGCAGCCCTGGACTAGCCAATGAGCAGTTCTTC.

This sequence joins TRBV7-2 and TRBJ2-2; D perhaps matches TRBD2 (6 bases). This CDR3 has 18 amino acids. Trimming took 0 bases from V and 0 from J, leaving 14 bases between them. In germline, CDR1 is SGHTA, CDR2 FQGNSA. The DNA of the CDR3 is TGTGCCAGCAGCTTAGCCCTCCGGCTAGCGTCGAACACCGGGGAGCTGTTTTTT. As protein: CASSLALRLASNTGELFF.

The chain recombines TRBV7-9 with TRBJ2-5, with D perhaps TRBD1 (6 bases). This CDR3 comprises 12 residues. Trimming took 5 bases from V and 5 from J, leaving 9 bases between them. Germline CDR1 is SEHNR and CDR2 is FQNEAQ (reference sequence). The CDR3: CASSDRTETQYF. CDR3 in DNA: TGTGCCAGCAGCGACAGGACGGAGACCCAGTACTTC.